This T cell receptor (beta chain) was profiled in a study of cytomegalovirus exposure and HLA in healthy donors. Whole-study context: HLA-typed donors were the source of 82 million or so unique TCRs, which an early data release held.

Regarding the study as a whole: Across all donors, roughly uniform sequencing depth was an assumption of the presence/absence analyses. CMV antigen specificity of a few CMV-associated chains was confirmed in vitro.

Remarks on this clone: The antigen remains unidentified.

Germline CDR1 reads SNHLY; CDR2 reads FYNNEI. Trimming cost V 5 bases and J 2 bases; bases outside gene matches: 4. CDR3 length equals 15 residues. It was with 60 Vbeta and 13 Jbeta primers that the PCR ran. Produced via immunoSEQ multiplex PCR; TCRdb's table is partial and in-frame only. The sample holds approximately 190,000 clones, around 86% seen once. This receptor was identified in a woman between 50 and 59 years old in good health and CMV-seropositive. The J gene is TRBJ1-4, the V gene TRBV2, with TRBD1 matching 8 bases. The specimen was PBMCs. The CDR3 sequence is CASSRDRGTNEKLFF. The CDR3 DNA follows: TGTGCCAGCAGTAGAGACAGGGGCACTAATGAAAAACTGTTTTTT.